The sequence of this T cell receptor (beta chain) was determined in a study of blood T cell repertoires in COVID-19. Study background: Samples of COVID-19 (acute and convalescent) were obtained from the United States, Italy and Spain.

Original processing methods: Amplification from reference gene primers served as the basis for estimated nucleated cell counts. Clones were sequenced by immunoSEQ multiplex PCR, and TCRdb holds only the in-frame ones, with some missing. Clone size and the V and J calls come from that table; the DNA yielded D and trimming. This table has under 200,000 clones, roughly 81% appearing once. The sequenced sample was peripheral blood. This receptor was identified in a woman aged 60 to 75 with COVID-19, enrolled during active disease.

The CDR3 is CASSRGQGANNSPLHF. DNA for the CDR3: TGTGCCAGCAGTAGAGGACAGGGAGCGAATAATTCACCCCTCCACTTT. This chain uses TRBV7-2 with TRBJ1-6, with 8 bases identical to TRBD1. Germline CDR1 reads SGHTA; CDR2 reads FQGNSA. After removal of 6 bases from V and 5 bases from J, the junction contained 9 bases not matched to a gene. The CDR3 totals 16 residues.